The clone carrying this T cell receptor (beta chain) was seen once. The antigen is unknown. The same CDR3 also results from other DNA sequences found in this sample. The source of the sample is a study of T cell responses to AZD1222 COVID-19 vaccine. Whole-study results and caveats: Within unmutated variant regions lay the reported targets of nearly half of spike-specific TCRs. Spike-wide coverage was observed for vaccine-associated CD4 TCRs, with dominant responses at 160-218 and 743-854. Clonal diversity may have been underestimated, and the donors were mostly white British, with more females than males.

Assay used: immunoSEQ multiplex PCR; TCRdb lists only in-frame clones, some missing. The table records some 150,000 clones, more than 70% of them present only once. This clonotype was sampled from an adult who received the AZD1222 COVID-19 vaccine. This material consisted of peripheral blood, taken 28 days after the second AZD1222 dose.

The CDR3 DNA sequence: TGTGCCAGTAGTATATACAGCAACTATGGCTACACCTTC. Its translation is CASSIYSNYGYTF. This chain links TRBV19 with TRBJ1-2; D is unresolved. The CDR3 length is 13 residues. The germline CDR1 and CDR2 sequences are LNHDA and SQIVND (reference sequence). The V end lost 2 bases, the J end lost 2 bases, and 6 bases lay between the germline ends. Full variable domain (missing parts from reference TRBV19 and TRBJ1-2): DGGITQSPKYLFRKEGQNVTLSCEQNLNHDAMYWYRQDPGQGLRLIYYSQIVNDFQKGDIAEGYSVSREKKESFPLTVTSAQKNPTAFYLCASSIYSNYGYTFGSGTRLTVV.